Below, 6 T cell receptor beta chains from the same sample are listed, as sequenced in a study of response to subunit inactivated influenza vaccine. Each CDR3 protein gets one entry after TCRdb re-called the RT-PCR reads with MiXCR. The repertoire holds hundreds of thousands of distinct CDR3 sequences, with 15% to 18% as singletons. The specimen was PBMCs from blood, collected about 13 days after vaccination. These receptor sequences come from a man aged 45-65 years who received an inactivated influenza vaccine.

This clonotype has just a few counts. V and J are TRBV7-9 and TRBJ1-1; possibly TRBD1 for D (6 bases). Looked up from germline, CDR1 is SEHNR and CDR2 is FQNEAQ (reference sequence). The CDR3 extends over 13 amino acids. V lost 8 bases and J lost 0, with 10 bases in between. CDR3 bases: TGTGCCAGCCTACAGGGCATGAACACTGAAGCTTTCTTT. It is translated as CASLQGMNTEAFF.

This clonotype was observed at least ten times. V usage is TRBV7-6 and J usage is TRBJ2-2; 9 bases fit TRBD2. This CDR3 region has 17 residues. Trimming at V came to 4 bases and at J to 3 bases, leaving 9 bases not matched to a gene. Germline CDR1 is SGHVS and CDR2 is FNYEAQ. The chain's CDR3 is CASSSSVAGVYTGELFF. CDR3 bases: TGTGCCAGCAGCTCCTCGGTAGCGGGGGTTTACACCGGGGAGCTGTTTTTT.

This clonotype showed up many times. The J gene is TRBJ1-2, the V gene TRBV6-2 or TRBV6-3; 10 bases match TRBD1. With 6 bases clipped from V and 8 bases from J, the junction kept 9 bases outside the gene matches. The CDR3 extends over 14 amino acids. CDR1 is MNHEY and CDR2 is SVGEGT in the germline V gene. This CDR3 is CASSPGDRGNGYTF. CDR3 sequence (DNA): TGTGCCAGCAGCCCCGGGGACAGGGGAAACGGCTACACCTTC.

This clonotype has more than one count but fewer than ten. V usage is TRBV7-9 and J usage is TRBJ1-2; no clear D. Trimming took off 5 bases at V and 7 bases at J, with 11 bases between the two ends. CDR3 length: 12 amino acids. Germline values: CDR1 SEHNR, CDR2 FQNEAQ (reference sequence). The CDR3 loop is CASSPEVGGYTF. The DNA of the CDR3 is TGTGCCAGCAGCCCCGAAGTGGGTGGCTACACCTTC.

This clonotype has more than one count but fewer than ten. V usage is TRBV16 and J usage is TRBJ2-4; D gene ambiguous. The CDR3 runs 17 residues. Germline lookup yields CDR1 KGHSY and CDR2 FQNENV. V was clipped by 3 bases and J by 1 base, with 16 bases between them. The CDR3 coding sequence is TGTGCCAGCAGCCATGAGGTCCTGGGAATGGCCAAAAACATTCAGTACTTC. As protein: CASSHEVLGMAKNIQYF.

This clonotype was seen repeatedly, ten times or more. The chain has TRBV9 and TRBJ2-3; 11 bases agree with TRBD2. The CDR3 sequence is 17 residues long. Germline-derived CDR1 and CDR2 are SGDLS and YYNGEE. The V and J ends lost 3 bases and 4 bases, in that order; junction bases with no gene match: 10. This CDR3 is CASSGGRSGGAPDTQYF. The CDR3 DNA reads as TGTGCCAGCAGCGGAGGCCGTAGCGGGGGGGCCCCAGATACGCAGTATTTT.